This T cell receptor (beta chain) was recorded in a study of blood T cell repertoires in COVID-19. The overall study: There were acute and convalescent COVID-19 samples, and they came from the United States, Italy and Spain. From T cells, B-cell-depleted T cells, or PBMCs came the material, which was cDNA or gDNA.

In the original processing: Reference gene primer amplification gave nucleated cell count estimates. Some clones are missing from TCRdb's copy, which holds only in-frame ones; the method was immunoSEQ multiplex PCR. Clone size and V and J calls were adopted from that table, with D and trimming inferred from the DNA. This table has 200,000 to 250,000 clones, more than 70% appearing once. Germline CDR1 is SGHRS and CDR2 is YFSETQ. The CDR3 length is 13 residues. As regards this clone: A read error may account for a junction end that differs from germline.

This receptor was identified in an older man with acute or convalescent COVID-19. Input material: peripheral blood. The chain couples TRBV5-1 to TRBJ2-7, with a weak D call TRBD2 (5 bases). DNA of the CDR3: TGCGCCAGCAGTGAGGGCAGCGCCTACGGGCAGTACTTC. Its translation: CASSEGSAYGQYF.